This TCR beta chain emerged from a study of naive and memory T cell subsets. General study points: Findings for naive and memory subsets could not be checked against ground truth.

CD4 T cells were positively selected, then CD8 T cells from the CD4-negative fraction. Four subsets defined by CD45RA and CD27 were sorted after CD3, CD4, CD8 and live/dead staining. The beta constant-region primer was an equimolar mix of two oligonucleotides covering TRBC1 and TRBC2. Nested alpha and beta constant-region primers with the SP2 primer drove four PCR rounds on ligated cDNA. From the UMI-ligation and nested PCR reads, TCRdb called clonotypes with MiXCR, one entry per CDR3 protein. The data contain 150,000 or so distinct CDR3 sequences, approximately 15% of them singletons. This clonotype was seen a few times. Its antigen remains unknown. Sequencing was done on a sample of naive CD4+ T cells from blood. The TCR was taken from a human donor in good health.

The CDR3 sequence is CASSLIGGLETNEQFF. CDR3 nucleotides: TGTGCCAGCAGCTTAATAGGGGGGCTGGAGACCAATGAGCAGTTCTTC. The gene calls are TRBV7-3 and TRBJ2-1, with D possibly called TRBD1 or TRBD2 (6 bases each). This CDR3 has 16 amino acids. The V and J ends lost 1 base and 6 bases respectively, with 16 bases between them. Germline loops: CDR1 SGHTA, CDR2 FQGTGA.